What follows are 8 T cell receptor beta chains derived from one specimen sequenced in a study of cytomegalovirus exposure and HLA in healthy donors. Both 60 Vbeta primers and 13 Jbeta primers went into the PCR. Here immunoSEQ multiplex PCR was the method, and the copy in TCRdb shows in-frame clones only, minus some. The table lists under 250,000 clones, 70% to 85% of them singletons, with approximately 3.9% in the top ten. The sequenced sample was PBMCs. Receptor source: a male donor in good health and CMV-seronegative.

V gene TRBV6-6 combines with J gene TRBJ2-3, with 7 bases identical to TRBD1. The germline V gene has CDR1 MNHNY and CDR2 SVGAGI (reference sequence). This CDR3 has 14 residues. V shed 5 bases, J shed 0 bases, and the junction held 2 bases outside the gene matches. CDR3 nucleotides: TGTGCCAGCAGTCAGACAGGGAGCACAGATACGCAGTATTTT. It yields the protein CASSQTGSTDTQYF.

This clone has more than one count but fewer than ten. This sequence joins TRBV7-9 and TRBJ1-1; 7 bases are a match to TRBD1. The CDR3 totals 14 residues. CDR1 is SEHNR and CDR2 is FQNEAQ in the germline V gene (reference sequence). V shed 6 bases and J 3 bases; nucleotides not matched to a gene: 7. CDR3 region: CASSFRGKDTEAFF. CDR3 sequence (DNA): TGTGCCAGCAGTTTCAGGGGGAAGGACACTGAAGCTTTCTTT.

V gene TRBV7-3 combines with J gene TRBJ2-1; TRBD1 matches 8 bases. This CDR3 has 12 amino acids. Germline V gene data show CDR1 as SGHTA and CDR2 as FQGTGA. Germline trimming cut 8 bases from V and 6 bases from J; bases unmatched to any gene: 3. DNA of the CDR3: TGTGCCAGCGGCACAGGGGGCAATGAGCAGTTCTTC. Translated, it gives CASGTGGNEQFF.

The V and J genes are TRBV19 and TRBJ2-5, with TRBD1 matching 11 bases. The J call may be faulty, since TRBJ2-7 better matches the DNA end. There are 17 residues in the CDR3. Germline CDR1 is LNHDA and CDR2 is SQIVND (reference sequence). The CDR3 here is CAILHSSGQGGYYEQYF. CDR3 in DNA: TGTGCCATACTACACTCCTCGGGACAGGGGGGTTACTACGAGCAGTACTTC.

This clone appeared once. This chain uses TRBV27 with TRBJ2-1, with 9 bases identical to TRBD2. Germline CDR1 MNHEY, CDR2 SMNVEV (reference sequence). V was clipped by 4 bases and J by 5 bases; unmatched bases: 9. CDR3 size: 16 residues. The CDR3 loop is CASSSNSGSLNNEQFF. Here the CDR3 DNA reads TGTGCCAGCAGTTCCAATAGCGGGAGTTTGAACAATGAGCAGTTCTTC.

The genes are TRBV5-1 and TRBJ1-6; TRBD1 matches 8 bases. In germline, CDR1 is SGHRS, CDR2 YFSETQ. This CDR3 has 15 amino acids. After removal of 4 bases from V and 4 bases from J, the junction contained 4 bases not matched to a gene. CDR3 amino acids: CASSAGGAYNSPLHF. CDR3 bases: TGCGCCAGCAGCGCAGGGGGCGCTTATAATTCACCCCTCCACTTT.

Regarding this clone: The germline gene is not matched at one end of the junction; a read error may be the cause. This chain uses TRBV7-9 with TRBJ1-2, with 8 bases identical to TRBD1. Germline CDR1 and CDR2: SEHNR and FQNEAQ (reference sequence). This CDR3 region has 15 residues. CDR3 residues: CSSSLGTGTGNGYTF. DNA for the CDR3: TGTTCCAGCAGCTTAGGAACCGGGACAGGCAATGGCTACACCTTC.

In this sample, this clone turned up a few times. The rearrangement links TRBV7-3 to TRBJ1-2; 7 nucleotides agree with TRBD1. This CDR3 has 15 residues. Germline V gene lookup returns CDR1 SGHTA and CDR2 FQGTGA. Trimming took 5 bases from V and 6 from J; bases not matched to a gene: 12. The CDR3 coding sequence is TGTGCCAGCAGCCCGGGAGCCCACGGGACAGATGGCTACACCTTC. Amino acid sequence: CASSPGAHGTDGYTF.